Each of the 21 T cell receptor beta chains below was sequenced from the same sample in a study of molecular identifiers for immune sequencing clone quantification. From the PCR reads, TCRdb called clonotypes with MiXCR, one entry per CDR3 protein. The sample has more than 300,000 distinct CDR3 sequences; around 21% are singletons. The material sequenced was naive CD8+ T cells from blood, with Jurkat cell RNA spiked in. Subset defined: FACS-sorted CD8+CD4-CCR7+CD45RA+ naive T cells. The receptors come from a human donor in good health. Some libraries in this study had Jurkat cell RNA spiked in.

Comments on this clonotype: Relative to the germline gene, one junction end is altered; a read error may explain this. The chain couples TRBV4-1 to TRBJ2-7; 9 nucleotides match TRBD1. The CDR3 extends over 15 amino acids. From germline, CDR1 is MGHRA and CDR2 YSYEKL. This chain's CDR3 is CAGSQVTGGRGEQYF. CDR3 DNA: TGCGCCGGCAGCCAAGTGACAGGGGGTAGGGGCGAGCAGTACTTC.

This clonotype occurred many times. The rearrangement joins TRBV7-9 to TRBJ1-4; D call uncertain. V lost 5 bases, J lost 7 bases, and 14 bases lay in between. CDR1 is SEHNR, CDR2 FQNEAQ, per germline (reference sequence). This CDR3 is 14 amino acids long. This CDR3 is CASSTGWALEKLFF. CDR3 DNA: TGTGCCAGCAGCACCGGGTGGGCCCTTGAAAAACTGTTTTTT.

The gene calls are TRBV2 and TRBJ2-3; D perhaps matches TRBD1 (5 bases). The J call is doubtful: the DNA matches TRBJ1-5 better. CDR1 SNHLY and CDR2 FYNNEI come from the germline V gene. The CDR3 length is 15 residues. The CDR3 nucleotides are TGTGCCAGCAGCGGGACTAGCGGCAACACAGATACGCAGCATTTT. Protein sequence: CASSGTSGNTDTQHF.

This clonotype came up many times. This chain joins TRBV20-1 and TRBJ2-7; 8 bases align to TRBD2. The trim removed 2 bases at V and 4 bases at J, leaving 4 bases unmatched. The CDR3 extends over 13 amino acids. The germline gives CDR1 DFQATT, CDR2 SNEGSKA (reference sequence). The CDR3 loop is CSARRASGYEQYF. CDR3 nucleotides: TGCAGTGCTAGACGGGCTAGCGGGTACGAGCAGTACTTC.

This clonotype has only a few counts. This chain connects TRBV25-1 to TRBJ2-7, with 7 positions matching TRBD1. V was clipped by 2 bases and J by 4 bases; unmatched bases: 8. This CDR3 is built from 15 residues. Looked up from germline, CDR1 is MGHDK and CDR2 is SYGVNS. In DNA form, the CDR3 reads TGTGCCAGCAGTGAAGGCCGAGGGGGCAGGTACGAGCAGTACTTC. This encodes CASSEGRGGRYEQYF.

This clonotype showed up many times. The chain combines TRBV4-3 with TRBJ2-7; D is unresolved. The CDR3 has 15 amino acids. Trimming took 0 bases from V and 2 from J, leaving 11 bases between them. CDR1 is LGHNA and CDR2 is YSLEER in the germline V gene. The CDR3 sequence: CASSQERQMTYEQYF. The CDR3 region has the DNA TGCGCCAGCAGCCAAGAAAGGCAGATGACCTACGAGCAGTACTTC.

This clonotype has a count of ten or more. V gene TRBV6-5 combines with J gene TRBJ1-5; weak D call: TRBD1 (6 bases). The V end was cut by 2 bases, the J end by 4 bases, with 12 bases between. This CDR3 has 15 residues. Germline CDR1 is MNHEY and CDR2 is SVGAGI. CDR3 coding DNA: TGTGCCAGCAGTTACGGGTCAGGGGTTAATCAGCCCCAGCATTTT. Its translation is CASSYGSGVNQPQHF.

This clonotype occurred many times. The chain employs TRBV7-9 and TRBJ2-7; D ambiguous. Germline V gives CDR1 SEHNR, CDR2 FQNEAQ (reference sequence). Trimming cost V 5 bases and J 6 bases, with 11 bases left between them. The CDR3 runs 12 residues. CDR3 DNA: TGTGCCAGCAGCCACCCCCCGTCCGAGCAGTACTTC. This gives the protein CASSHPPSEQYF.

Concerning this clonotype: One end of the junction does not line up with germline, which may come from a read error. The chain is built from TRBV20-1 and TRBJ2-1; D tentatively reads TRBD1 or TRBD2 (5 bases each). Germline loops: CDR1 DFQATT, CDR2 SNEGSKA (reference sequence). The CDR3 runs 15 residues. This chain's CDR3 is CSASFPGSVYNEQFF. CDR3 DNA sequence: TGTAGTGCTAGTTTTCCAGGGAGCGTCTACAATGAGCAGTTCTTC.

The chain has TRBV12-3 or TRBV12-4 and TRBJ1-1, with 9 bases fitting TRBD1. The CDR3 runs to 14 residues. J lost 4 bases, V lost 8 bases, and 8 bases had no gene match. CDR3 coding DNA: TGTGCCAGCGGCCTCGGACAGGGGTCCACTGAAGCTTTCTTT. It translates to CASGLGQGSTEAFF.

This clonotype occurred many times. The chain links TRBV5-4 to TRBJ2-3; 8 bases map to TRBD2. The CDR3 is 16 residues long. Germline values: CDR1 SGHNT, CDR2 YYREEE (reference sequence). V shed 4 bases, J shed 3 bases, and the junction held 10 bases outside the gene matches. The CDR3 DNA reads as TGTGCCAGCAGCCCGCTTAGCGGGATCGGTACAGATACGCAGTATTTT. Translating it yields CASSPLSGIGTDTQYF.

This clonotype has a count of ten or more. The V gene is TRBV5-5, the J gene TRBJ2-7; 8 bases are shared with TRBD1. Germline CDR1 reads SGHKS; CDR2 reads YYEKEE (reference sequence). CDR3 length: 14 amino acids. V was pared by 1 base and J by 3 bases, with 3 bases of the junction left unmatched. Written as DNA, the CDR3 is TGTGCCAGCAGCTTGCCGGGACAGGACTACGAGCAGTACTTC. Encoded protein: CASSLPGQDYEQYF.

Turning to this clonotype: Being one base from a much bigger clone, this may be a read error. The V and J genes are TRBV21-1 and TRBJ1-5. TRBV21-1 is noted as a pseudogene. This CDR3 region has 13 residues. The CDR3 region is CVSREGPNQPQHF. The CDR3 DNA follows: TGTGTCAGCAGAGAGGGGCCCAATCAGCCCCAGCATTTT.

This clonotype was seen at least ten times. V gene TRBV20-1 combines with J gene TRBJ2-3; no reliable D call. Trimming shortened V by 1 base and J by 4 bases, and 12 bases separated the two germline ends. CDR1 is DFQATT and CDR2 is SNEGSKA in the germline V gene (reference sequence). The CDR3 sequence is 14 residues long. The DNA of the CDR3 is TGCAGTGCTAGAGTGTGGGAAGTTGCAGATACGCAGTATTTT. Its translation is CSARVWEVADTQYF.

This rearrangement joins TRBV24-1 to TRBJ2-3; tentative D call: TRBD2 (5 bases). V was clipped by 3 bases and J by 7 bases, with 22 bases between them. The CDR3 is 17 residues long. CDR1 KGHDR and CDR2 SFDVKD come from the germline V gene. The CDR3 nucleotides are TGTGCCACCAGTGATGGAGGCGTGACGGGTATGTTCTATACGCAGTATTTT. Translated, it gives CATSDGGVTGMFYTQYF.

On this clonotype itself: Since a much larger clone is just one base distant, this may be a read error. The J gene is TRBJ1-6, the V gene TRBV7-6, with unresolved D. CDR3 length: 15 amino acids. Germline CDR1 SGHVS, CDR2 FNYEAQ. The CDR3 DNA follows: TGTGCCAGCAGCTTAGTCCGGGGAGGCAATTTACCCCTCCACTTT. It encodes CASSLVRGGNLPLHF.

As regards this clonotype: This could be a read error, since a much larger clone is one nucleotide away. The J gene is TRBJ2-7, the V gene TRBV7-9; 7 nucleotides agree with TRBD1. Germline values: CDR1 SEHNR, CDR2 FQNEAQ (reference sequence). The CDR3 is 16 amino acids. CDR3 nucleotides: TGTACCAGCAGCTCGGTAGGGACAGCGAGCTCCTACGAGCAGTACTTC. This codes for CTSSSVGTASSYEQYF.

For this clonotype: A much larger clone lies a single base off, so this may be a read error. This chain's CDR3 is CSVPTGTHGEQYF. In DNA form, the CDR3 reads TGCAGCGTTCCCACCGGGACCCATGGAGAGCAGTACTTC. The genes are TRBV29-1 and TRBJ2-7, with D perhaps TRBD1 or TRBD2 (5 bases each). Germline V lookup: CDR1 SQVTM, CDR2 ANQGSEA. There are 13 residues in the CDR3. V gave up 5 bases and J gave up 7 bases, with 18 bases separating them.

The rearrangement joins TRBV7-9 to TRBJ2-7, with 8 bases fitting TRBD2. With V trimmed by 3 bases and J by 2 bases, 15 bases remained unmatched. Germline lookup yields CDR1 SEHNR and CDR2 FQNEAQ (reference sequence). This CDR3 spans 18 amino acids. Written as DNA, the CDR3 is TGTGCCAGCAGCTTCCCCAGGGAGTGGCATAGCGGGGCCTACGAGCAGTACTTC. It specifies CASSFPREWHSGAYEQYF.

This clonotype was counted many times. V is TRBV6-2 or TRBV6-3 and J is TRBJ1-1, with 7 bases aligning to TRBD1. CDR3 length equals 17 residues. Germline V CDR1 and CDR2: MNHEY, SVGEGT. V dropped 4 bases and J dropped 0; count of bases not matched to a gene: 11. As DNA, the CDR3 is TGTGCCAGCAGTTCAGCTCCAGGACAGGACGTGAACACTGAAGCTTTCTTT. As protein: CASSSAPGQDVNTEAFF.

This clonotype was counted many times. This sequence joins TRBV7-9 and TRBJ2-3; tentative D call: TRBD2 (6 bases). Per germline, CDR1 SEHNR and CDR2 FQNEAQ (reference sequence). The CDR3 runs 15 residues. Trimming pared 4 bases from V and 2 bases from J, leaving 13 bases between. The CDR3 is CASSSDYRVTDTQYF. The CDR3 nucleotides are TGTGCCAGCAGCTCGGACTATAGAGTCACAGATACGCAGTATTTT.